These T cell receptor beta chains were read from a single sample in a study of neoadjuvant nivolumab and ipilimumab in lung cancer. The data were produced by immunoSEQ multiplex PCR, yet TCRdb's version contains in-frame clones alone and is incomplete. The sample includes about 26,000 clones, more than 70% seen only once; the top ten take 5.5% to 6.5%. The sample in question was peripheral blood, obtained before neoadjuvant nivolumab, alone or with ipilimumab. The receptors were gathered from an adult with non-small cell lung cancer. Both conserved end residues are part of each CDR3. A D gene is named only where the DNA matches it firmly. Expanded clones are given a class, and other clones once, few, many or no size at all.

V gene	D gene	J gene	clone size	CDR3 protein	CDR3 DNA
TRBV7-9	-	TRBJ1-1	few	CASSNAGARGATEAFF	TGTGCCAGCAGCAACGCAGGAGCCCGAGGGGCCACTGAAGCTTTCTTT
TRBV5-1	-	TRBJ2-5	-	CASSPQGAQETQYF	TGCGCCAGCAGCCCCCAAGGGGCACAAGAGACCCAGTACTTC
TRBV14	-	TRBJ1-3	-	CASSLIGNTIYF	TGTGCCAGCAGCCTCATCGGAAACACCATATATTTT
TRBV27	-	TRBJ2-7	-	CASSLRRTYEQYF	TGTGCCAGCAGTTTACGCAGGACCTACGAGCAGTACTTC
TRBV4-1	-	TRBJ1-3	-	CASSPYERGIGNTIYF	TGCGCCAGCAGCCCTTATGAGAGGGGAATAGGAAACACCATATATTTT
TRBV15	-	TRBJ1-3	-	CATSRGVTGNSGNTIYF	TGTGCCACCAGCAGAGGGGTGACCGGAAACTCTGGAAACACCATATATTTT
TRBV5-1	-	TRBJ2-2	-	CASSLAAQDTGELFF	TGCGCCAGCAGCTTGGCCGCACAGGACACCGGGGAGCTGTTTTTT
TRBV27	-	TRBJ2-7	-	CASSSPAGEQYF	TGTGCCAGCAGTTCTCCGGCGGGGGAGCAGTACTTC
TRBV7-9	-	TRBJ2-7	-	CASSFWEYEQYF	TGTGCCAGCAGCTTTTGGGAATACGAGCAGTACTTC
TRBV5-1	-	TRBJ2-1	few	CASSLVGGPGNEQFF	TGCGCCAGCAGCTTGGTTGGAGGCCCCGGCAATGAGCAGTTCTTC
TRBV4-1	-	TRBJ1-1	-	CASSPLGRLMNTEAFF	TGCGCCAGCAGCCCGTTGGGAAGACTGATGAACACTGAAGCTTTCTTT
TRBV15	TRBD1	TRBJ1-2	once	CATSRDRVGGYTF	TGTGCCACCAGCCGAGACAGGGTGGGGGGCTACACCTTC